The 29 T cell receptor beta chains given below trace back to one sample, sequenced in a study of T cell repertoires in cytomegalovirus infection. TCRdb passed the reads through MiXCR, listing each CDR3 protein once. The repertoire holds some 100,000 distinct CDR3 sequences, about 22% seen once, with 39% in the top ten. The sample comprised CD8+ T cells from PBMCs. The receptors derive from a human donor in good health (CMV status not recorded). Some clones in this sample may be carry-over from other donors' samples.

This clonotype was picked up a small number of times. The chain joins TRBV11-2 to TRBJ2-7; D is uncertain. CDR3 length: 14 residues. V was trimmed by 4 bases and J by 1 base, leaving 11 bases between them. From germline, CDR1 is SGHAT and CDR2 FQNNGV. The CDR3 DNA sequence: TGTGCCAGCAGCTCCCCCCCAGAGTCCTACGAGCAGTACTTC. This codes for CASSSPPESYEQYF.

This clonotype was counted a few times. CDR3 amino acids: CASSPPEGGNTDTQYF. CDR3 nucleotide sequence: TGTGCCAGCAGCCCTCCTGAGGGGGGGAACACAGATACGCAGTATTTT. This chain joins TRBV5-4 and TRBJ2-3; maybe TRBD2 (7 bases). Germline loops: CDR1 SGHNT, CDR2 YYREEE (reference sequence). The CDR3 consists of 16 residues. V was shortened by 4 bases and J by 2 bases, with 17 bases between the two germline ends.

This clonotype was recorded only once. The chain has TRBV6-2 or TRBV6-3 and TRBJ2-1; 9 bases match TRBD1. Trimming at V came to 9 bases and at J to 13 bases, leaving 10 bases not matched to a gene. The CDR3 has 12 residues. Per the germline V gene, CDR1 is MNHEY and CDR2 is SVGEGT. CDR3 amino acids: CASELTGGPQFF. The DNA for the CDR3 is TGTGCCAGTGAACTTACAGGGGGCCCCCAGTTCTTC.

V and J are TRBV7-2 and TRBJ1-5, with 8 nucleotides matching TRBD1. The germline V gene has CDR1 SGHTA and CDR2 FQGNSA. With V trimmed by 2 bases and J by 6 bases, 15 bases remained unmatched. The CDR3 is made up of 18 amino acids. DNA of the CDR3: TGTGCCAGCAGCTTAATTTCCATCGACAGACAGGGGAGTCAGCCCCAGCATTTT. Encoded protein: CASSLISIDRQGSQPQHF. Looking up the rest from reference TRBV7-2 and TRBJ1-5 gives the full variable domain: GAGVSQSPSNKVTEKGKDVELRCDPISGHTALYWYRQSLGQGLEFLIYFQGNSAPDKSGLPSDRFSAERTGGSVSTLTIQRTQQEDSAVYLCASSLISIDRQGSQPQHFGDGTRLSIL.

This clonotype was seen only once. The rearrangement links TRBV6-2 or TRBV6-3 to TRBJ2-7; 7 positions match TRBD2. This CDR3 comprises 14 residues. The J segment lost 5 bases and the V segment lost 5 bases, leaving 9 bases of the junction unmatched. Looked up from germline, CDR1 is MNHEY and CDR2 is SVGEGT. The CDR3 DNA is TGTGCCAGCAGTCAAAGCGGGAATATCGACGAGCAGTACTTC. Translating it yields CASSQSGNIDEQYF.

The chain links TRBV7-2 to TRBJ2-2; D is uncertain. This CDR3 comprises 14 residues. Germline V CDR1 and CDR2: SGHTA, FQGNSA. The V and J ends lost 3 bases and 3 bases respectively, with 8 bases between them. The CDR3: CASSFALDTGELFF. For the CDR3, the DNA is TGTGCCAGCAGCTTTGCGCTTGACACCGGGGAGCTGTTTTTT.

This clonotype was detected once. The CDR3, as DNA: TGTGCCAGCACCCCAGACACGACGGGCACTGAAGCTTTCTTT. This codes for CASTPDTTGTEAFF. V is TRBV4-2 and J is TRBJ1-1, with D unresolved. The CDR3 runs to 14 residues. Germline values: CDR1 LGHNA, CDR2 YNFKEQ. Trimming cost V 7 bases and J 4 bases, with 16 bases left between them.

The gene calls are TRBV25-1 and TRBJ1-2; TRBD1 agrees at 7 bases. The CDR3 consists of 17 residues. Losses at the gene ends were 0 bases for V and 6 bases for J; bases not matched to a gene: 13. In germline, CDR1 is MGHDK, CDR2 SYGVNS. The CDR3 nucleotides are TGTGCCAGCAGTGAATACTCCGTCACAGGGGACTTGGATGGCTACACCTTC. It codes for CASSEYSVTGDLDGYTF.

The rearrangement links TRBV20-1 to TRBJ2-7; D remains unclear. Germline V CDR1 and CDR2: DFQATT, SNEGSKA (reference sequence). Trimming removed 5 bases at V and 1 base at J, with 12 bases between. The CDR3 length is 13 residues. The CDR3 bases are TGCAGTGCTCTCAGAAGCCAATCCTACGAGCAGTACTTC. It specifies CSALRSQSYEQYF.

This clonotype was observed a few times. The V gene is TRBV19, the J gene TRBJ1-1; no clear D. The CDR3 length is 14 residues. Trimming took 6 bases from V and 3 from J, leaving 14 bases between them. Per the germline V gene, CDR1 is LNHDA and CDR2 is SQIVND (reference sequence). Here the CDR3 DNA reads TGTGCCAGTAGCTGGGGTGAAGGCGACACTGAAGCTTTCTTT. Encoded protein: CASSWGEGDTEAFF.

This clonotype appeared a few times. The chain carries TRBV19 and TRBJ1-3; D call uncertain. Germline V gene lookup returns CDR1 LNHDA and CDR2 SQIVND (reference sequence). CDR3 length equals 15 residues. Trimming stripped 4 bases from V and 0 bases from J, with 10 bases between. The CDR3 nucleotides are TGTGCCAGTAGTACCACAGCGATCTCTGGAAACACCATATATTTT. Translating it yields CASSTTAISGNTIYF.

In the case of this clonotype: A junction end diverges from the germline sequence, so it may reflect a read error. This rearrangement joins TRBV6-2 or TRBV6-3 to TRBJ2-7; possibly TRBD2 for D (5 bases). The CDR3 runs 13 residues. Germline lookup yields CDR1 MNHEY and CDR2 SVGEGT. The DNA of the CDR3 is TGTGCCAGCAGTTACCCAACTCAGGAGGAGCAGTACTTT. Translating gives CASSYPTQEEQYF.

This clonotype was seen a few times. This sequence joins TRBV7-8 and TRBJ2-7; tentative D call: TRBD1 (6 bases). Looked up from germline, CDR1 is SGHVS and CDR2 is FQNEAQ. The V and J ends lost 8 bases and 3 bases respectively, with 8 bases between them. This CDR3 contains 11 residues. The CDR3 DNA reads as TGTGCCAGCCAAGGGGGCTACGAGCAGTACTTC. This translates into CASQGGYEQYF.

A few counts support this clonotype. The V gene is TRBV28, the J gene TRBJ1-5; D is perhaps TRBD1 (6 bases). The germline V gene encodes CDR1 MDHEN and CDR2 SYDVKM. The CDR3 totals 12 residues. V was trimmed by 3 bases and J by 15 bases, leaving 15 bases between them. The DNA for the CDR3 is TGTGCCAGCAGTTTGCCCCCGGACAGACCGCATTTT. Translated: CASSLPPDRPHF.

In the case of this clonotype: It may be a read error: a sequence one base away is much more abundant. The chain links TRBV7-6 to TRBJ2-1, with a weak D call TRBD2 (5 bases). The CDR3 is made up of 14 amino acids. Germline assignment: CDR1 SGHVS and CDR2 FNYEAQ. V dropped 4 bases and J dropped 11 bases, with 18 bases sitting between them. This chain's CDR3 is CASSYRGSGDKQFF. For the CDR3, the DNA is TGTGCCAGCAGCTATCGGGGTTCAGGCGATAAGCAGTTCTTC. The full variable domain, rest sourced from reference TRBV7-6 and TRBJ2-1, is GAGVSQSPRYKVTKRGQDVALRCDPISGHVSLYWYRQALGQGPEFLTYFNYEAQQDKSGLPNDRFSAERPEGSISTLTIQRTEQRDSAMYRCASSYRGSGDKQFFGPGTRLTVL.

The J gene is TRBJ1-6, the V gene TRBV3-1; D not resolved. The CDR3 is 15 residues long. V lost 4 bases, J lost 11 bases, and 18 bases lay in between. Germline V gene data show CDR1 as LGHDT and CDR2 as YNNKEL (reference sequence). In nucleotides, the CDR3 is TGTGCCAGCAGCCCTCCGGGATCGGGTACGACACCCCTCCACTTT. It translates to CASSPPGSGTTPLHF.

This clonotype was seen a single time. The rearrangement joins TRBV7-9 to TRBJ1-4; no firm D call. V was clipped by 8 bases and J by 3 bases, with 10 bases between them. The CDR3 is made up of 13 amino acids. In germline, CDR1 is SEHNR, CDR2 FQNEAQ (reference sequence). The CDR3 region is CASVGFPNEKLFF. CDR3 nucleotide sequence: TGTGCCAGCGTGGGGTTTCCTAATGAAAAACTGTTTTTT.

Many counts were recorded for this clonotype. The CDR3, as DNA: TGTGCCAGTAGCAGGGACAGGATAGACCAGCCCCAGCATTTT. It translates to CASSRDRIDQPQHF. The rearrangement joins TRBV19 to TRBJ1-5; 8 nucleotides align to TRBD1. The CDR3 spans 14 residues. CDR1 is LNHDA, CDR2 SQIVND, per germline (reference sequence). With V trimmed by 6 bases and J by 7 bases, 8 bases remained unmatched.

The genes are TRBV4-2 and TRBJ2-7; no firm D call. Trimming shortened V by 2 bases and J by 6 bases, and 11 bases separated the two germline ends. In germline, CDR1 is LGHNA, CDR2 YNFKEQ. The CDR3 extends over 13 amino acids. The CDR3 loop reads CASSQTKGAEQYF. The DNA for the CDR3 is TGTGCCAGCAGCCAAACAAAGGGTGCCGAGCAGTACTTC.

The chain joins TRBV7-6 to TRBJ2-3; no reliable D call. Trimming left V 5 bases short and J 0 bases short, with 9 bases between. Germline CDR1 SGHVS, CDR2 FNYEAQ. The CDR3 is 14 amino acids. CDR3 sequence: CASSLTDSTDTQYF. CDR3 DNA: TGTGCCAGCAGCCTGACGGATAGCACAGATACGCAGTATTTT.

The chain employs TRBV28 and TRBJ2-7; 7 bases match TRBD2. This CDR3 has 10 amino acids. Germline values: CDR1 MDHEN, CDR2 SYDVKM. In DNA, the CDR3 is TGTGCGACGGGGGGCTACGAGCAGTACTTC. This codes for CATGGYEQYF. Variable domain in full (rest from reference TRBV28 and TRBJ2-7): DVKVTQSSRYLVKRTGEKVFLECVQDMDHENMFWYRQDPGLGLRLIYFSYDVKMKEKGDIPEGYSVSREKKERFSLILESASTNQTSMYLCATGGYEQYFGPGTRLTVT.

This clonotype was seen only a few times. The V call is TRBV6-5, the J call TRBJ1-4, with 10 bases that match TRBD1. CDR1 is MNHEY and CDR2 is SVGAGI in the germline V gene. V shed 2 bases, J shed 3 bases, and the junction held 0 bases outside the gene matches. The length of the CDR3 is 15 residues. CDR3 residues: CASSYGTGANEKLFF. Written as DNA, the CDR3 is TGTGCCAGCAGTTACGGGACAGGGGCTAATGAAAAACTGTTTTTT.

This chain connects TRBV10-3 to TRBJ2-7, with 10 bases lining up with TRBD2. V gave up 2 bases and J gave up 0 bases; unmatched junction bases: 7. CDR3 length: 17 residues. The germline V gene encodes CDR1 ENHRY and CDR2 SYGVKD. The CDR3 is CAISEAWTSGNSYEQYF. Here the CDR3 DNA reads TGTGCCATCAGTGAGGCCTGGACTAGCGGTAACTCCTACGAGCAGTACTTC.

The gene calls are TRBV5-1 and TRBJ1-1; 9 positions match TRBD1. Trimming at V came to 7 bases and at J to 0 bases, leaving 10 bases not matched to a gene. The germline gives CDR1 SGHRS, CDR2 YFSETQ. The CDR3 sequence is 16 residues long. The CDR3 reads CASFDSGQGVNTEAFF. The CDR3 bases are TGCGCCAGCTTTGATTCGGGACAGGGCGTGAACACTGAAGCTTTCTTT.

V usage is TRBV27 and J usage is TRBJ2-1; TRBD1 is a possible D gene (6 bases). Germline V gene sequence: CDR1 MNHEY, CDR2 SMNVEV (reference sequence). This CDR3 has 15 residues. Trimming cost V 5 bases and J 7 bases, with 18 bases left between them. The CDR3 coding sequence is TGTGCCAGCAGTCAAAGCGGACAGAGGGCTAATGAGCAGTTCTTC. Amino acid sequence: CASSQSGQRANEQFF.

The V and J genes are TRBV5-5 and TRBJ2-7; D call uncertain. The germline V gene encodes CDR1 SGHKS and CDR2 YYEKEE (reference sequence). V dropped 0 bases and J dropped 7 bases, with 11 bases sitting between them. The CDR3 covers 13 residues. DNA of the CDR3: TGTGCCAGCAGCTTGGGACCGGCTGGGGAGCAGTACTTC. It encodes CASSLGPAGEQYF. The complete variable domain, with remaining parts taken from reference TRBV5-5 and TRBJ2-7, reads DAGVTQSPTHLIKTRGQQVTLRCSPISGHKSVSWYQQVLGQGPQFIFQYYEKEERGRGNFPDRFSARQFPNYSSELNVNALLLGDSALYLCASSLGPAGEQYFGPGTRLTVT.

In this sample, this clonotype turned up many times. The rearrangement links TRBV28 to TRBJ2-1, with 7 bases matching TRBD1. Germline assignment: CDR1 MDHEN and CDR2 SYDVKM. The CDR3 consists of 15 residues. With V trimmed by 6 bases and J by 4 bases, 9 bases remained unmatched. CDR3 in DNA: TGTGCCAGCAGCCTCGGGACAGCAAGATACAATGAGCAGTTCTTC. Its translation: CASSLGTARYNEQFF.

The chain recombines TRBV28 with TRBJ2-1, with TRBD1 as a possible D gene (6 bases). Germline V gene data show CDR1 as MDHEN and CDR2 as SYDVKM. CDR3 length equals 15 residues. The V and J ends lost 4 bases and 0 bases respectively, with 10 bases between them. The CDR3 nucleotides are TGTGCCAGCAGTTCTCAAGGGGGCTCCTACAATGAGCAGTTCTTC. Amino acid sequence: CASSSQGGSYNEQFF.

This clonotype was found a few times. The chain recombines TRBV7-6 with TRBJ2-7; 7 bases are shared with TRBD1. V shed 5 bases, J shed 10 bases, and the junction held 11 bases outside the gene matches. The CDR3 covers 13 residues. From germline, CDR1 is SGHVS and CDR2 FNYEAQ. CDR3 amino acids: CASSEGQDLGQYF. The CDR3 DNA reads TGTGCCAGCAGCGAAGGACAGGATCTCGGACAGTACTTC.